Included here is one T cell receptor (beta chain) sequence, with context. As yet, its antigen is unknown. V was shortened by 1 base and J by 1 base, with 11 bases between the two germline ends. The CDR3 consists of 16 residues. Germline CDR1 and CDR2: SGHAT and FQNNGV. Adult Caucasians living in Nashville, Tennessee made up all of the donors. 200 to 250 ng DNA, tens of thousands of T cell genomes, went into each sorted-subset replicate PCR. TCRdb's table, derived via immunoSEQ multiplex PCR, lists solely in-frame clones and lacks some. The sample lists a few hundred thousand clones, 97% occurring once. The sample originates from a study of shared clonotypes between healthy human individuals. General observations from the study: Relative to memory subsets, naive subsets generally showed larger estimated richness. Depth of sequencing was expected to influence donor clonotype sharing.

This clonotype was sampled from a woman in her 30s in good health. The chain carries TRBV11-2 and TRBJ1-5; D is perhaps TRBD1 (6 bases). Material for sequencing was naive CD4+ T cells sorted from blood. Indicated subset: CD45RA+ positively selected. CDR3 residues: CASSLGRGGSNQPQHF. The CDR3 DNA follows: TGTGCCAGCAGCTTAGGGCGGGGGGGCAGCAATCAGCCCCAGCATTTT.